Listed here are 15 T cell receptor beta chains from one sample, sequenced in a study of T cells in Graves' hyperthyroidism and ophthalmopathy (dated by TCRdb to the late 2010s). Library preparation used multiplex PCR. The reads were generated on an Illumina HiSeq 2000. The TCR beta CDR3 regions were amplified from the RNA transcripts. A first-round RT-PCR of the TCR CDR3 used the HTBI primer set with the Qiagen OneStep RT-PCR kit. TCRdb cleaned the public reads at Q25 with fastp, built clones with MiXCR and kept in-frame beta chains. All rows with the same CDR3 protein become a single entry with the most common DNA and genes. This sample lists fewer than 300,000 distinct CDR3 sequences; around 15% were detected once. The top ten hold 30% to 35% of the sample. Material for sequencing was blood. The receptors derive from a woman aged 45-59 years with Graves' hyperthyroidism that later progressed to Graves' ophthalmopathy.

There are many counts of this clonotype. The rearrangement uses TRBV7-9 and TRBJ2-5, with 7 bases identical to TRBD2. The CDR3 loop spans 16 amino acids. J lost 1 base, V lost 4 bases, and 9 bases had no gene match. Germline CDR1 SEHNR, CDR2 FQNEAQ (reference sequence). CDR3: CASSSASSGPQETQYF. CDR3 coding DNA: TGTGCCAGCAGCTCCGCCTCTAGCGGCCCCCAAGAGACCCAGTACTTC.

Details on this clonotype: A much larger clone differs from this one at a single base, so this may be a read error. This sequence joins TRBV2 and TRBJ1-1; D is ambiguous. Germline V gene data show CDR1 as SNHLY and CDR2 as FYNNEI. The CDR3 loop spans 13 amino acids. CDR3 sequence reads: CATKIDQNTESFF. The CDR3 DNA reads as TGTGCCACCAAAATTGATCAGAACACTGAATCTTTCTTT.

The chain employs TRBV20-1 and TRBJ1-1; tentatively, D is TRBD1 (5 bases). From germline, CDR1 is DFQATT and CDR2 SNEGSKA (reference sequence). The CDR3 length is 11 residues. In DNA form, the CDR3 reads TGCCGGGGGGGGGTGGGTACTGAAGCTTTCTTT. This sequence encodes CRGGVGTEAFF.

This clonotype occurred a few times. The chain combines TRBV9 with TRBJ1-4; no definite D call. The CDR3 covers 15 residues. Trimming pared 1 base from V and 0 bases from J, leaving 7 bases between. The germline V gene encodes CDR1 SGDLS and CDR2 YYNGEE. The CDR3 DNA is TGTGCCAGCAGCGTAAGCCCATCAACTAATGAAAAACTGTTTTTT. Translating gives CASSVSPSTNEKLFF.

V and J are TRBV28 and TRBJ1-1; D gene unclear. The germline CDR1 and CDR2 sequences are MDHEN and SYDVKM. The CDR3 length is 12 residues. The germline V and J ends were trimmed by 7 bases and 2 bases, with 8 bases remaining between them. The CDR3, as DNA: TGTGCCAGCAACATGGTAAACACTGAAGCTTTCTTT. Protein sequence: CASNMVNTEAFF.

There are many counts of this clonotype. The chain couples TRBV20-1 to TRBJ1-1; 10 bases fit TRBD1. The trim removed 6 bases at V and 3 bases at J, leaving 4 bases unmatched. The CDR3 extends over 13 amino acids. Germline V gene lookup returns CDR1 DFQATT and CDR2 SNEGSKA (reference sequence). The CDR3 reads CSAAGTGDTEAFF. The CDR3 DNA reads TGCAGTGCGGCCGGGACAGGGGACACTGAAGCTTTCTTT.

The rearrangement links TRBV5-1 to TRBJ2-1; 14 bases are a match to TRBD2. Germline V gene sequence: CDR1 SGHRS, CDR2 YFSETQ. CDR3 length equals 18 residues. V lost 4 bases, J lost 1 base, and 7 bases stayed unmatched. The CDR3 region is CASSRPGTSGSSYNEQFF. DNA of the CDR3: TGCGCCAGCAGCCGACCCGGGACTAGCGGGAGTTCCTACAATGAGCAGTTCTTC.

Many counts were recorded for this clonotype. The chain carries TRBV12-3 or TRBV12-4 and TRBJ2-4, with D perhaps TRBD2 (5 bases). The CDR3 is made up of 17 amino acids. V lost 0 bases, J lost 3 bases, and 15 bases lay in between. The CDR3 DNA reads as TGTGCCAGCAGTTTAGCGTATGGGAGCTCCGGCAAAAACATTCAGTACTTC. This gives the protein CASSLAYGSSGKNIQYF.

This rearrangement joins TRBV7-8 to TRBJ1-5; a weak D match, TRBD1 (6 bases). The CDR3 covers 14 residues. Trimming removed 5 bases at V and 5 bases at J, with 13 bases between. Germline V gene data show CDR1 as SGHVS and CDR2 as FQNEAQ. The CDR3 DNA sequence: TGTGCCAGCAGCGCTACTGACAGGTATCAGCCCCAGCATTTT. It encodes CASSATDRYQPQHF.

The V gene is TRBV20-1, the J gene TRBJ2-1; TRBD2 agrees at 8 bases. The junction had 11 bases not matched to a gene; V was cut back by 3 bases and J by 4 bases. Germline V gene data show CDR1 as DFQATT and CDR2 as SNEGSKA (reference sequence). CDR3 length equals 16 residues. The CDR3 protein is CSARVPGGPEYNEQFF. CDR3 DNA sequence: TGCAGTGCTAGGGTACCGGGAGGGCCGGAGTACAATGAGCAGTTCTTC.

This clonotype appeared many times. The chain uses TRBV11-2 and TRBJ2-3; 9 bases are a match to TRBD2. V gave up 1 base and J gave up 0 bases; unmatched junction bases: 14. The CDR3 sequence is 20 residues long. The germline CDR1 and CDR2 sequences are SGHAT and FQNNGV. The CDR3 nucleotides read TGTGCCAGCAGCTTAGTATATCGAACTAGCGGGTCCTCCAGCACAGATACGCAGTATTTT. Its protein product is CASSLVYRTSGSSSTDTQYF.

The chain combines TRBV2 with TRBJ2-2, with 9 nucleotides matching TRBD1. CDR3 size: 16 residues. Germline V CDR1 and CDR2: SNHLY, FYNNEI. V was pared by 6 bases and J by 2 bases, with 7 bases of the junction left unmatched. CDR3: CASSIQGAKNTGELFF. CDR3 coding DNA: TGTGCCAGCAGCATACAGGGGGCGAAAAACACCGGGGAGCTGTTTTTT.

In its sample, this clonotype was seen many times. DNA of the CDR3: TGTGCCAGCAGCGTAGACACCGGTTACCTCACAGATACGCAGTATTTT. It encodes CASSVDTGYLTDTQYF. The V gene is TRBV28, the J gene TRBJ2-3, with unresolved D. The germline V gene has CDR1 MDHEN and CDR2 SYDVKM. The CDR3 runs 16 residues. V was pared by 6 bases and J by 2 bases, with 18 bases between.

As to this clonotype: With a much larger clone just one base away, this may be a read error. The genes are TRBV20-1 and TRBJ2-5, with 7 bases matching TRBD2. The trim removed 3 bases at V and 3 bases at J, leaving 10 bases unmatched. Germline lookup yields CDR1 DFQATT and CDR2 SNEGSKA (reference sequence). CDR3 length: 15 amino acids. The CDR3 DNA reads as TGCAGTGCTAGTGTACTAGCGTTTGGGGAAGAGACCCAGTACTTC. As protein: CSASVLAFGEETQYF.

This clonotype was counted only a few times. DNA for the CDR3: TGTGCCAGCAGTGTGGACGGGGGAAGGGGAGATACGCAGTATTTT. Translating it yields CASSVDGGRGDTQYF. The rearrangement joins TRBV6-2 or TRBV6-3 to TRBJ2-3; TRBD2 might be the D (6 bases). CDR1 and CDR2 from the germline V gene are MNHEY and SVGEGT. The length of the CDR3 is 15 residues. Trimming took off 5 bases at V and 5 bases at J, with 17 bases between the two ends.